Reported below is one TCR beta chain. Antigen: not known. It was focal radiation plus CTLA-4 blockade with ipilimumab that patients with chemo-refractory metastatic non-small-cell lung cancer received. This sample was included in a study of radiotherapy plus CTLA-4 blockade in lung cancer. The study's findings and limits: Reports identified early blood T cell clone dynamics, with interferon-beta, as the best response predictor.

V was trimmed by 6 bases and J by 5 bases, leaving 13 bases between them. The CDR3 loop spans 13 amino acids. Sequencing used immunoSEQ multiplex PCR; TCRdb keeps in-frame clones, though not all of them. The table lists about 97,000 clones, under 85% of them singletons. This chain uses TRBV23-1 with TRBJ2-5; possibly TRBD1 for D (6 bases). TRBV23-1 is an open reading frame whose function is uncertain. This sample comprised peripheral blood, obtained from a patient treated with radiotherapy plus ipilimumab. The TCR originated in a human donor with non-small cell lung cancer who had a partial response to radiotherapy plus ipilimumab. Some clones in this sample may be carry-over from other donors' samples. The CDR3 sequence is CASSSGAVETQYF. The DNA of the CDR3 is TGCGCCAGCAGCTCAGGGGCGGTCGAGACCCAGTACTTC.